The rows below give T cell receptor beta chains drawn from one sample of a study of beta chain features in type 1 diabetes. This table comes from immunoSEQ multiplex PCR, and its TCRdb copy is limited to in-frame clones, with some not included. The table records 240,000 or so clones, around 21% of them present only once. The sample comprised naive CD4+ T cells from blood. Receptors originate from a woman aged 40 to 50 with type 1 diabetes. Both conserved end residues are part of each CDR3. Each record gives: V gene, J gene, clone size, D gene, CDR3 protein, CDR3 DNA. D genes are given only for firm matches. Size is stated for part of the rows, as once, few or many counts, or as a class when the clone is expanded.

TRBV11-3	TRBJ2-2	NA	NA	CASSFGRSDTGELFF	TGTGCCAGCAGCTTCGGCAGGTCAGACACCGGGGAGCTGTTTTTT
TRBV7-9	TRBJ2-2	NA	TRBD1	CASSLDRGAGELFF	TGTGCCAGCAGCTTGGACAGGGGGGCCGGGGAGCTGTTTTTT
TRBV5-1	TRBJ2-1	few	TRBD2	CASSPLAGGLYEQFF	TGCGCCAGCAGCCCCCTAGCGGGGGGGCTCTATGAGCAGTTCTTC
TRBV5-1	TRBJ2-1	NA	NA	CASSLGTEQFF	TGCGCCAGCAGCCTTGGGACAGAGCAGTTCTTC
TRBV4-2	TRBJ2-7	NA	NA	CASSQGPLDSPLYYEQYF	TGTGCCAGCAGCCAGGGACCACTGGACAGCCCCCTCTACTACGAGCAGTACTTC
TRBV9	TRBJ1-3	NA	TRBD1	CASSITGQGPLSGNTIYF	TGTGCCAGCAGCATAACGGGACAGGGCCCCCTCTCTGGAAACACCATATATTTT
TRBV10-3	TRBJ2-2	few	NA	CAISEGGGDTGELFF	TGTGCCATCAGTGAAGGGGGGGGCGACACCGGGGAGCTGTTTTTT
TRBV2	TRBJ2-3	NA	TRBD2	CASTLTSGSADTQYF	TGTGCCAGCACCCTGACTAGCGGGAGCGCAGATACGCAGTATTTT
TRBV12-5	TRBJ1-1	few	NA	CASGLGLNTEAFF	TGTGCTAGTGGTTTGGGGCTGAACACTGAAGCTTTCTTT
TRBV5-1	TRBJ1-6	few	NA	CASSLAGRGRSPLHF	TGCGCCAGCAGCTTGGCCGGGAGGGGACGGTCACCCCTCCACTTT
TRBV29-1	TRBJ2-7	few	TRBD2	CSVWTSYEQYF	TGCAGCGTTTGGACTAGCTACGAGCAGTACTTC
TRBV27	TRBJ1-5	NA	NA	CASRQGYQPQHF	TGTGCCAGCAGGCAGGGTTATCAGCCCCAGCATTTT
TRBV4-1	TRBJ1-2	NA	NA	CASSQENRDYGYTF	TGCGCCAGCAGCCAAGAAAACCGGGATTATGGCTACACCTTC
TRBV30	TRBJ2-7	NA	TRBD1	CAWSAGTGSYEQYF	TGTGCCTGGAGCGCCGGGACAGGGTCCTACGAGCAGTACTTC
TRBV14	TRBJ2-7	NA	NA	CASSHRPFSYEQYF	TGTGCCAGCAGCCACAGGCCGTTCTCCTACGAGCAGTACTTC
TRBV4-3	TRBJ2-3	few	TRBD2	CASSQDLPGGAFSTDTQYF	TGCGCCAGCAGCCAAGATCTGCCGGGAGGGGCATTTAGCACAGATACGCAGTATTTT
TRBV4-3	TRBJ1-1	NA	NA	CASSHQKAGNTEAFF	TGCGCCAGCAGCCACCAGAAGGCAGGGAACACTGAAGCTTTCTTT
TRBV28	TRBJ1-2	few	TRBD1	CASSPGTALHGYTF	TGTGCCAGCAGTCCAGGGACAGCCTTACATGGCTACACCTTC
TRBV4-1	TRBJ2-7	few	NA	CASSQDRYEQYF	TGCGCCAGCAGCCAAGATCGGTACGAGCAGTACTTC
TRBV2	TRBJ1-2	NA	NA	CASSDVAYGYTF	TGTGCCAGCAGTGACGTGGCTTATGGCTACACCTTC
TRBV7-2	TRBJ2-5	few	TRBD2	CASSWTAGGGETQYF	TGTGCCAGCAGCTGGACAGCGGGGGGAGGGGAGACCCAGTACTTC
TRBV20-1	TRBJ2-7	few	TRBD1	CRGTGYGEQYF	TGCAGAGGGACAGGGTACGGCGAGCAGTACTTC
TRBV28	TRBJ2-7	NA	TRBD2	CASSFRGGPEQYF	TGTGCCAGCAGTTTCCGCGGGGGGCCCGAGCAGTACTTC
TRBV30	TRBJ2-1	NA	NA	CAGADLGNEQFF	TGTGCCGGGGCGGACCTAGGCAATGAGCAGTTCTTC
TRBV19	TRBJ2-1	NA	NA	CASSIGHFLAGSYNEQFF	TGTGCCAGTAGTATTGGGCATTTTTTGGCAGGGTCCTACAATGAGCAGTTCTTC
TRBV29-1	TRBJ1-1	few	TRBD1	CSAGQGKNTEAFF	TGCAGCGCGGGACAGGGAAAGAACACTGAAGCTTTCTTT
TRBV7-6	TRBJ2-5	once	NA	CASSLAPNSFQETQYF	TGTGCCAGCAGCTTGGCCCCTAACAGCTTCCAAGAGACCCAGTACTTC